This entry concerns a single T cell receptor (beta chain). Antigen unknown. The CDR3 is 15 amino acids. Germline V gives CDR1 SGHRS, CDR2 YFSETQ. Unmatched junction bases numbered 2, after V lost 0 bases and J lost 1 base. The data were obtained in a study of lymphopenia after photon versus proton radiotherapy. Whole-study results and caveats: Post-nadir diversity loss with photons came from oligoclonal expansion, particularly CD8+ Temra cells. A bigger post-nadir fall in TCR diversity correlated inversely with survival time in deceased patients. Under photons, naive T cells and diversity fell while effector/memory populations rose.

Using immunoSEQ multiplex PCR, the repertoire was profiled, and TCRdb retains in-frame clones only, with some absent. The data hold more than 11,000 clones, with 82% observed a single time. The sample in question was peripheral blood, obtained from a patient treated with photon-based radiotherapy. This clonotype was obtained from a man aged 50 to 59 with gastric cancer. The chain recombines TRBV5-1 with TRBJ2-3, with TRBD2 identical over 7 bases. CDR3 nucleotide sequence: TGCGCCAGCAGCTTGGAAACTAGCGGCACAGATACGCAGTATTTT. This codes for CASSLETSGTDTQYF.